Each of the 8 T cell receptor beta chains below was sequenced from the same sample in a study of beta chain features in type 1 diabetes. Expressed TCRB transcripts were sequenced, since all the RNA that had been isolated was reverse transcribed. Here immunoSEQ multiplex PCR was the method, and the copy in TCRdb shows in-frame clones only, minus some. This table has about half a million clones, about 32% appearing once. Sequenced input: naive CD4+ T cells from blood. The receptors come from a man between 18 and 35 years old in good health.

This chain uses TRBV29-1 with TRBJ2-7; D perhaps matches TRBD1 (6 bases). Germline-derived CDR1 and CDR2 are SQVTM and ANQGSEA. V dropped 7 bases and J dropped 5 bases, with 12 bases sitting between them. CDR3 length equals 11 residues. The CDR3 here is CSGGLTDEQYF. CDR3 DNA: TGCAGCGGGGGGCTGACAGACGAGCAGTACTTC.

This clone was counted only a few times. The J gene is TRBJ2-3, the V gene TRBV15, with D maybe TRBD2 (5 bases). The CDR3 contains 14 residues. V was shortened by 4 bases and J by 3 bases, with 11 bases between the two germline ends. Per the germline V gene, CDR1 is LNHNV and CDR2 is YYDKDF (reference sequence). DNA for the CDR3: TGTGCCACCAGCATTAGTGGGAGTACAGATACGCAGTATTTT. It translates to CATSISGSTDTQYF.

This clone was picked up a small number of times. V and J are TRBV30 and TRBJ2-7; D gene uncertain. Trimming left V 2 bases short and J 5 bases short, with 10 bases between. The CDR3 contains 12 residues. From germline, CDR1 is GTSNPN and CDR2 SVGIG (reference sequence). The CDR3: CAWSWGFDEQYF. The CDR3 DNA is TGTGCCTGGAGTTGGGGATTTGACGAGCAGTACTTC.

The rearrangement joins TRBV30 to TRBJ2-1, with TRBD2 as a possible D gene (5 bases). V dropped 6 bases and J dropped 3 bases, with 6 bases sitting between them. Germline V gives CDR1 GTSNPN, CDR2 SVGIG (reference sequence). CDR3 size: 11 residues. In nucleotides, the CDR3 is TGTGCCTGCGGGGACTACAATGAGCAGTTCTTC. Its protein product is CACGDYNEQFF.

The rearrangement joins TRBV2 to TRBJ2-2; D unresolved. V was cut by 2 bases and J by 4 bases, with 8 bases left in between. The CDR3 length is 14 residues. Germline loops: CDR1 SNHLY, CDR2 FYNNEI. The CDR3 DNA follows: TGTGCCAGCAGTGAAAAACCATTCACCGGGGAGCTGTTTTTT. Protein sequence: CASSEKPFTGELFF.

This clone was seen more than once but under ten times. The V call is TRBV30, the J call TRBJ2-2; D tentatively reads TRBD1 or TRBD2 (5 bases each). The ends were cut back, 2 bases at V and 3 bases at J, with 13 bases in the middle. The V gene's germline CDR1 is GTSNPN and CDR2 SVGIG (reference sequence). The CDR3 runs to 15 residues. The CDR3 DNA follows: TGTGCCTGGAGTTTAAGGGGACGGGACACCGGGGAGCTGTTTTTT. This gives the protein CAWSLRGRDTGELFF.

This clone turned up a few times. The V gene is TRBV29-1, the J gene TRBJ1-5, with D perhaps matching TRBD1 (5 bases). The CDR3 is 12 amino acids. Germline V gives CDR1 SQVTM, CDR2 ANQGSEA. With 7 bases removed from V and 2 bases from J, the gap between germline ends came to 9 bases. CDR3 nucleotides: TGCAGCGCCAGGGCAGGCAATCAGCCCCAGCATTTT. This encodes CSARAGNQPQHF.

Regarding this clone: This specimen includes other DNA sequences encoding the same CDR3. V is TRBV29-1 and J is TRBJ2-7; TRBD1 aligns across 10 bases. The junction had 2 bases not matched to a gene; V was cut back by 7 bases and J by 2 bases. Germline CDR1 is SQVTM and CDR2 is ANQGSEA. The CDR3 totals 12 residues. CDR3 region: CSAGQGAYEQYF. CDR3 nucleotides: TGCAGCGCTGGACAGGGGGCCTACGAGCAGTACTTC.